The rows below give T cell receptor beta chains drawn from one sample of a study of CD4 T cells in relation to SARS-CoV-2 and coronaviruses. Produced via immunoSEQ multiplex PCR; TCRdb's table is partial and in-frame only. The profile covers 60,000 or so clones, with about 95% appearing a single time and around 0.13% taken by the ten largest. Sequenced material: naive CD4+ T cells from PBMCs. The receptors derive from a human donor in good health. CDR3s leave out the opening cysteine and the closing phenylalanine or tryptophan. The D gene is left open where the match is weak.

j_gene,v_gene,len,d_gene,CDR3aa
TRBJ2-3,TRBV18,15,TRBD2,ASSPRTGGLYTDTQY
TRBJ1-4,TRBV6-5,12,NA,ASSSPGGPGKLF
TRBJ2-1,TRBV6-5,11,NA,ASFGGPYNEQF
TRBJ1-4,TRBV24-1,13,NA,ATSDSRGRDEKLF
TRBJ2-7,TRBV28,13,NA,ASSSPQVGSYEQY
TRBJ2-1,TRBV19,13,TRBD1,ASSLGQGRYNEQF
TRBJ2-7,TRBV20-1,12,NA,SASPGDGSYEQY
TRBJ2-1,TRBV19,15,TRBD2,ASSLGTSGVTYNEQF
TRBJ2-7,TRBV29-1,10,NA,SVAGVAYEQY
TRBJ2-3,TRBV11-2,16,TRBD1,ASSLGSGQGRSADTQY
TRBJ2-7,TRBV24-1,13,NA,ATSDLGWSSYEQY
TRBJ1-3,TRBV28,12,TRBD1,ASRSGGSGNTIY
TRBJ2-2,TRBV7-9,12,NA,ASSFARDTGELF
TRBJ1-3,TRBV19,16,NA,ASSIGDGNPSSGNTIY
TRBJ2-7,TRBV27,13,TRBD2,ASRQTRLAINEQY
TRBJ1-6,TRBV4-2,14,NA,ASSQEPVPTRSPLH
TRBJ1-1,TRBV7-9,16,TRBD1,ASSLSGQGRHSNTEAF
TRBJ1-1,TRBV24-1,11,TRBD1,ATVDRESTEAF
TRBJ2-7,TRBV2,12,TRBD2,ASSERTSVYEQY
TRBJ1-1,TRBV11-2,13,NA,ASSWTLDSYTEAF
TRBJ2-5,TRBV7-6,13,TRBD2,ASSVAGTSGETQY
TRBJ2-7,TRBV19,12,TRBD1,ASSMGDRVNEQY
TRBJ1-2,TRBV27,12,NA,ASSQIRNNYGYT
TRBJ2-1,TRBV5-1,15,TRBD2,ASSLVSAGASNNEQF
TRBJ2-5,TRBV2,13,NA,ASSEQGRGRETQY
TRBJ1-2,TRBV28,11,NA,ASSAPPPYGYT
TRBJ2-7,TRBV5-6,13,TRBD1,ASSRAGQGQNEQY
TRBJ2-2,TRBV5-1,15,TRBD2,ASSSRRLGGSTGELF
TRBJ2-1,TRBV6-5,12,TRBD1,ASSPGTGGNEQF
TRBJ1-5,TRBV27,9,NA,ASGIGQPQH
TRBJ1-5,TRBV18,11,NA,ASSGGSNQPQH
TRBJ1-3,TRBV19,13,NA,ASTTQGLPRNTIY
TRBJ2-2,TRBV5-1,12,NA,ASSLATNTGELF
TRBJ1-5,TRBV25-1,13,TRBD1,ASSERGQGMQPQH
TRBJ2-2,TRBV5-4,14,NA,ASSPRGTPNTGELF
TRBJ1-2,TRBV5-1,12,TRBD1,ASSSSGQGEGYT
TRBJ2-2,TRBV7-2,13,NA,ASSLEGAGAGELF
TRBJ2-5,TRBV3-1/TRBV3-2,15,TRBD2,ASSQIRGREWEETQY
TRBJ2-3,TRBV6-5,12,NA,ASINVPERDTQY
TRBJ2-3,TRBV7-9,16,TRBD1,ASSLSQLRDSYTDTQY
TRBJ2-7,TRBV6-5,13,TRBD1,ASSAPGQGLYEQY